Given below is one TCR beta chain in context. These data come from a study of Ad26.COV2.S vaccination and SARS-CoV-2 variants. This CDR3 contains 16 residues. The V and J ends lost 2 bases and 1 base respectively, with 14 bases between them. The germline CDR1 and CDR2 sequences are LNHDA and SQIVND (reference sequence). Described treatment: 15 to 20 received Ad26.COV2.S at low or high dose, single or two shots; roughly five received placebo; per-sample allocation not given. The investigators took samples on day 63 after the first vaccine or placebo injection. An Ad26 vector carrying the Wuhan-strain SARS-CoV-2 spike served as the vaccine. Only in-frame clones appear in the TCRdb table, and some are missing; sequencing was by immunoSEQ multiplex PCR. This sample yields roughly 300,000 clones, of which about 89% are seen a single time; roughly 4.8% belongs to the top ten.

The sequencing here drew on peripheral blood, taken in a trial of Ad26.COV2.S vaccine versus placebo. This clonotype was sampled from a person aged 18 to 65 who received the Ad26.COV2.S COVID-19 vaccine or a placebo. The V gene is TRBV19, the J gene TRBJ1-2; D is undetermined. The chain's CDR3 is CASSINEDRFNYGYTF. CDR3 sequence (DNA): TGTGCCAGTAGTATAAACGAGGACCGTTTTAACTATGGCTACACCTTC.